These 23 T cell receptor beta chains came from one sample sequenced in a study of cytomegalovirus exposure and HLA in healthy donors. Assay used: immunoSEQ multiplex PCR; TCRdb lists only in-frame clones, some missing. The sample has roughly 50,000 clones; approximately 93% are singletons. Sequencing was done on a sample of PBMCs. These receptors came from a woman aged 18-30 years in good health and CMV-seropositive.

The rearrangement links TRBV4-3 to TRBJ1-5; D uncertain. Germline-derived CDR1 and CDR2 are LGHNA and YSLEER. Trimming removed 1 base from V and 2 bases from J, with 12 bases in between. This CDR3 contains 16 residues. In nucleotides, the CDR3 is TGCGCCAGCAGCCAAGGTTTTACGAGGGGCAATCAGCCCCAGCATTTT. It encodes CASSQGFTRGNQPQHF.

This chain links TRBV15 with TRBJ1-6, with unresolved D. This CDR3 spans 13 amino acids. Germline V CDR1 and CDR2: LNHNV, YYDKDF (reference sequence). Trimming pared 0 bases from V and 7 bases from J, leaving 4 bases between. CDR3 sequence reads: CATSRDPNSPLHF. Written as DNA, the CDR3 is TGTGCCACCAGCAGAGATCCAAATTCACCCCTCCACTTT.

This clone has just one count. The chain recombines TRBV13 with TRBJ2-3; 11 bases are shared with TRBD2. The CDR3 contains 18 residues. J was trimmed by 2 bases and V by 1 base; bases with no gene match: 8. Germline assignment: CDR1 PRHDT and CDR2 FYEKMQ (reference sequence). The DNA of the CDR3 is TGTGCCAGCAGCTTAGCAGGAGTAGCGGGGGGGCTCACAGATACGCAGTATTTT. The encoded protein is CASSLAGVAGGLTDTQYF.

The V call is TRBV4-3, the J call TRBJ2-1, with 9 bases matching TRBD2. The CDR3 extends over 14 amino acids. Trimming removed 1 base from V and 8 bases from J; junction bases left unmatched: 3. CDR1 is LGHNA and CDR2 is YSLEER in the germline V gene. The CDR3 DNA is TGCGCCAGCAGCCAAGGACTAGCGGCCGATGAGCAGTTCTTC. Encoded protein: CASSQGLAADEQFF.

The rearrangement links TRBV6-1 to TRBJ2-3; D uncertain. V was pared by 2 bases and J by 1 base, with 13 bases between. The CDR3 runs to 16 residues. From germline, CDR1 is MNHNS and CDR2 SASEGT. CDR3 protein: CASSENAARGTDTQYF. The CDR3 region has the DNA TGTGCCAGCAGTGAAAATGCGGCCAGAGGCACAGATACGCAGTATTTT.

This clone was seen only once. The gene calls are TRBV6-5 and TRBJ2-7; tentatively, D is TRBD1 (6 bases). V dropped 4 bases and J dropped 2 bases, with 15 bases sitting between them. Germline V lookup: CDR1 MNHEY, CDR2 SVGAGI. The CDR3 consists of 15 residues. The CDR3 reads CASSSTGFGPYEQYF. The CDR3 nucleotides read TGTGCCAGCAGTTCGACAGGTTTCGGTCCCTACGAGCAGTACTTC.

The V call is TRBV4-1, the J call TRBJ1-5; TRBD1 is a possible D gene (5 bases). The germline V gene has CDR1 MGHRA and CDR2 YSYEKL. Deletions cut 1 base from V and 5 bases from J, with 12 bases between. CDR3 length equals 15 residues. The CDR3 spells CASSQVLGGDQPQHF. The CDR3 region has the DNA TGCGCCAGCAGCCAAGTACTAGGAGGGGATCAGCCCCAGCATTTT.

Points on this clone: One end of the junction is discordant with germline, which a read error may explain. This chain joins TRBV11-3 and TRBJ2-5; D is undetermined. Germline values: CDR1 SGHNT, CDR2 YENEEA. The length of the CDR3 is 14 residues. The DNA for the CDR3 is TGTGCCAGCAGCTTAGTGCCAGGTCAAGGGACCCAGTACTTC. Encoded protein: CASSLVPGQGTQYF.

The chain carries TRBV2 and TRBJ1-5; D might be TRBD1 (5 bases). V lost 8 bases to trimming and J lost 4 bases, with 15 bases between them. Looked up from germline, CDR1 is SNHLY and CDR2 is FYNNEI. The CDR3 has 14 amino acids. The CDR3 bases are TGTGCCAGCTCCGGACAAGGACGAAATCAGCCCCAGCATTTT. It encodes CASSGQGRNQPQHF.

The chain has TRBV6-1 and TRBJ1-5; maybe TRBD1 (5 bases). With 4 bases removed from V and 2 bases from J, the gap between germline ends came to 15 bases. Germline CDR1 and CDR2: MNHNS and SASEGT. The CDR3 has 16 amino acids. The CDR3 DNA is TGTGCCAGCAGTGGGCTCCAGGGTTTCGGCAATCAGCCCCAGCATTTT. Translated: CASSGLQGFGNQPQHF.

The V gene is TRBV7-2, the J gene TRBJ1-2, with 7 bases identical to TRBD1. From germline, CDR1 is SGHTA and CDR2 FQGNSA. CDR3 length equals 13 residues. Germline trimming cut 2 bases from V and 6 bases from J; bases unmatched to any gene: 3. CDR3 DNA: TGTGCCAGCAGCTTAACAGGGGTCGATGGCTACACCTTC. Its protein product is CASSLTGVDGYTF.

V is TRBV6-1 and J is TRBJ1-6, with D unresolved. CDR3 size: 13 residues. Trimming removed 4 bases from V and 5 bases from J, with 6 bases in between. The germline gives CDR1 MNHNS, CDR2 SASEGT. The CDR3, as DNA: TGTGCCAGCAGTGTCCAGGATAATTCACCCCTCCACTTT. Protein product: CASSVQDNSPLHF.

V is TRBV18 and J is TRBJ2-1, with 10 bases matching TRBD2. CDR1 KGHSH and CDR2 LQKENI come from the germline V gene. J gave up 5 bases and V 3 bases, and 4 bases lay outside the gene matches. This CDR3 is built from 15 residues. The CDR3 loop is CASSPRTSGDNEQFF. CDR3 in DNA: TGTGCCAGCTCACCGCGAACTAGCGGGGACAATGAGCAGTTCTTC.

The chain uses TRBV19 and TRBJ1-3; TRBD1 agrees at 8 bases. Germline-derived CDR1 and CDR2 are LNHDA and SQIVND (reference sequence). Unmatched junction bases numbered 8, after V lost 4 bases and J lost 0 bases. The CDR3 runs to 17 residues. For the CDR3, the DNA is TGTGCCAGTAGTACACGACAGGGGACGAGCTCTGGAAACACCATATATTTT. Amino acid sequence: CASSTRQGTSSGNTIYF.

Only one count was recorded for this clone. The chain has TRBV6-6 and TRBJ2-7; TRBD1 might be the D (6 bases). Germline CDR1 reads MNHNY; CDR2 reads SVGAGI (reference sequence). Trimming took off 6 bases at V and 3 bases at J, with 9 bases between the two ends. The CDR3 spans 12 residues. CDR3 DNA: TGTGCCAGCAGCACGGACAGCTACGAGCAGTACTTC. This codes for CASSTDSYEQYF.

The rearrangement uses TRBV19 and TRBJ2-5, with TRBD1 identical over 7 bases. Germline assignment: CDR1 LNHDA and CDR2 SQIVND (reference sequence). The CDR3 extends over 15 amino acids. V shed 8 bases and J 1 base; nucleotides not matched to a gene: 10. CDR3 sequence reads: CASARTGALQETQYF. CDR3 coding DNA: TGTGCCAGTGCCCGGACAGGCGCCCTCCAAGAGACCCAGTACTTC.

CDR3 DNA: TGTGCCAGCAGTGAGACTAGCGGGGGGGCTGAGACCCAGTACTTC. Its protein product is CASSETSGGAETQYF. The chain carries TRBV6-4 and TRBJ2-5, with 14 bases fitting TRBD2. V lost 3 bases to trimming and J lost 5 bases; unmatched junction nucleotides: 2. The germline V gene has CDR1 MRHNA and CDR2 SNTAGT. There are 15 residues in the CDR3.

The rearrangement joins TRBV28 to TRBJ2-2, with TRBD2 matching 10 bases. J was trimmed by 8 bases and V by 1 base; bases with no gene match: 4. Germline CDR1 and CDR2: MDHEN and SYDVKM. CDR3 length: 15 amino acids. The CDR3 nucleotides are TGTGCCAGCAGTTTATCCGGACTAGCGGAGGGGGAGCTGTTTTTT. It encodes CASSLSGLAEGELFF.

V is TRBV5-1 and J is TRBJ1-3; 7 bases align to TRBD1. CDR1 SGHRS and CDR2 YFSETQ come from the germline V gene. The CDR3 loop spans 14 amino acids. V lost 7 bases and J lost 4; bases outside the gene matches: 8. The CDR3 here is CASRPGQSGNTIYF. The CDR3, as DNA: TGCGCCAGCCGACCGGGACAGTCCGGAAACACCATATATTTT.

The rearrangement links TRBV19 to TRBJ1-2; TRBD1 aligns across 7 bases. The junction had 14 bases not matched to a gene; V was cut back by 0 bases and J by 7 bases. Germline V gene sequence: CDR1 LNHDA, CDR2 SQIVND (reference sequence). The CDR3 extends over 17 amino acids. The CDR3 protein is CASSIDAQEGAYGGYTF. CDR3 nucleotide sequence: TGTGCCAGTAGTATAGATGCCCAGGAGGGGGCATATGGTGGCTACACCTTC.

The V call is TRBV4-1, the J call TRBJ1-5, with 7 bases identical to TRBD1. The germline V gene encodes CDR1 MGHRA and CDR2 YSYEKL. CDR3 length equals 15 residues. Germline trimming cut 0 bases from V and 2 bases from J; bases unmatched to any gene: 1. CDR3 coding DNA: TGCGCCAGCAGCCAAGAAGGGACAGGCAATCAGCCCCAGCATTTT. Residues: CASSQEGTGNQPQHF.

This clone was counted only a few times. The chain recombines TRBV29-1 with TRBJ2-5, with 9 bases aligning to TRBD1. The germline V gene encodes CDR1 SQVTM and CDR2 ANQGSEA. V was pared by 6 bases and J by 4 bases, with 6 bases of the junction left unmatched. The length of the CDR3 is 13 residues. CDR3 amino acids: CSVPGQGIETQYF. DNA for the CDR3: TGCAGCGTACCCGGACAGGGGATAGAGACCCAGTACTTC.

The CDR3 protein is CASSEAGGPNPSYEQYF. CDR3 coding DNA: TGTGCCAGCAGTGAAGCGGGAGGGCCCAACCCCTCCTACGAGCAGTACTTC. This chain uses TRBV2 with TRBJ2-7; 7 bases fit TRBD2. J was trimmed by 0 bases and V by 0 bases; bases with no gene match: 8. Germline V gene lookup returns CDR1 SNHLY and CDR2 FYNNEI. The CDR3 is 17 residues long.